A single count supports the clone carrying this T cell receptor (beta chain). Mismatch with germline at one junction end may stem from a read error. The data derive from a study of blood T cell repertoires in COVID-19. Across the study: From T cells, B-cell-depleted T cells, or PBMCs came the material, which was cDNA or gDNA.

The CDR3 is made up of 15 amino acids. The germline CDR1 and CDR2 sequences are SSHAT and FNYEAQ (reference sequence). Only in-frame clones appear in the TCRdb table, and some are missing; sequencing was by immunoSEQ multiplex PCR. The sample contains nearly 35,000 clones, roughly 85% of which appear only once. Sequenced: peripheral blood. V is TRBV7-7 and J is TRBJ2-2, with a possible D match to TRBD2 (6 bases). This TCR was recovered from a human donor with acute or convalescent COVID-19. The donor label of this sample is uncertain. In nucleotides, the CDR3 is TGTGCTAGCAGCACCCAGGGACTGTTCACCGGGGAGCTGTTTTTT. Its protein is CASSTQGLFTGELFF.